This T cell receptor (beta chain) stems from a study of T cell responses to AZD1222 COVID-19 vaccine. Whole-study findings and limits: Among AZD1222 vaccinees, only six were seropositive at baseline. The study found vaccine-associated CD4 TCRs spanning spike, dominant at 160-218 and 743-854. Donors, mostly white British, included more females; clonal diversity was possibly underestimated. When two AZD1222 doses had been given, Spike-specific TCR breadth and depth rose.

The repertoire was sequenced with immunoSEQ multiplex PCR; TCRdb's copy has only in-frame clones and lacks some. Seen here are 100,000 to 120,000 clones, about 88% observed once, and the top ten hold around 1.6%. As for this clone: Its antigen is currently unknown.

There are 16 residues in the CDR3. Germline CDR1 is SGHNT and CDR2 is YENEEA. Trimming stripped 5 bases from V and 0 bases from J, with 14 bases between. Sequenced material: peripheral blood, taken on day 0 of AZD1222 vaccination. The TCR comes from an adult in good health. V and J are TRBV11-3 and TRBJ2-1, with D perhaps matching TRBD1 or TRBD2 (5 bases each). Written as DNA, the CDR3 is TGTGCCAGCAGCCCAATCGGGACCGGCTCCTACAATGAGCAGTTCTTC. Protein: CASSPIGTGSYNEQFF.